This T cell receptor beta chain emerged from a study of T cells in Graves' hyperthyroidism and ophthalmopathy. This CDR3 spans 13 amino acids. Germline V gene sequence: CDR1 SNHLY, CDR2 FYNNEI. Trimming cost V 5 bases and J 3 bases, with 11 bases left between them. Aged 18 to 65, the patients had hyperthyroidism that was newly diagnosed and had lasted under 2 months. Lactation, pregnancy, other autoimmune disease or uncontrolled infection led to exclusion of patients. Fresh peripheral blood, about 9.6 ml, yielded the PBMCs. RNA transcripts served as the template for amplifying TCR beta CDR3 regions. During a first-round RT-PCR of the TCR CDR3, the HTBI primer set was used. TCRdb analysed the multiplex PCR reads with MiXCR anew, one entry per CDR3 protein. Seen here are just under 750,000 distinct CDR3 sequences, 30% to 40% observed once, and the top ten hold 31%.

The J gene is TRBJ2-7, the V gene TRBV2; D gene uncertain. The clonotype was recovered from a woman between 40 and 50 years old with Graves' hyperthyroidism. The sequenced material came from blood. CDR3: CASSLGHHYEQYF. The CDR3 nucleotides are TGTGCCAGCAGTTTAGGGCATCACTACGAGCAGTACTTC.